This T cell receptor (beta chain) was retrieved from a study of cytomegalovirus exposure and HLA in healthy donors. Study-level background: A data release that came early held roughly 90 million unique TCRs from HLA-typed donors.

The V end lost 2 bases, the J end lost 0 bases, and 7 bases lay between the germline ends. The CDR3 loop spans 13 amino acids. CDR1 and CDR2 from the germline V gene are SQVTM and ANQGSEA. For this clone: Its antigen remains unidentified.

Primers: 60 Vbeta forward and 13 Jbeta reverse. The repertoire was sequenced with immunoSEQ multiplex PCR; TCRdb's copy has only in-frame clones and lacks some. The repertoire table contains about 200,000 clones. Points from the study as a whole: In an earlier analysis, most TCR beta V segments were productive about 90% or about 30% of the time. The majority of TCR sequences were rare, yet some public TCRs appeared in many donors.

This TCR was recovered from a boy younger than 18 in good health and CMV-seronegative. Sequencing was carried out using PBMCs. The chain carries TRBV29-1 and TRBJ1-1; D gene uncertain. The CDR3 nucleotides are TGCAGCGTTGAAAGGCGGCTGAACACTGAAGCTTTCTTT. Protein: CSVERRLNTEAFF.